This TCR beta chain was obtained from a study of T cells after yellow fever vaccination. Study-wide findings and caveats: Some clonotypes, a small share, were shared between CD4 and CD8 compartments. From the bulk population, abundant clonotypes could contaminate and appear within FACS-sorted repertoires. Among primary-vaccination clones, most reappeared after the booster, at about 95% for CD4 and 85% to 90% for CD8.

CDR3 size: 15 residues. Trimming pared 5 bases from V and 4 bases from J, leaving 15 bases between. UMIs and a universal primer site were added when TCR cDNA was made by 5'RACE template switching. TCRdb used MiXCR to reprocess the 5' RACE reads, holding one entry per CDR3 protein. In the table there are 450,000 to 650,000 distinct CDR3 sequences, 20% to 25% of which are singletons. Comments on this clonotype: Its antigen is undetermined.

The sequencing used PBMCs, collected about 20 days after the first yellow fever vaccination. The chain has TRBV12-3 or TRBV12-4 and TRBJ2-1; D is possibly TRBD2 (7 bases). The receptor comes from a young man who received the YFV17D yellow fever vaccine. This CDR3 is CASSEGGSGYNEQFF. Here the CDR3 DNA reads TGTGCCAGCAGTGAGGGGGGGTCTGGTTACAATGAGCAGTTCTTC.